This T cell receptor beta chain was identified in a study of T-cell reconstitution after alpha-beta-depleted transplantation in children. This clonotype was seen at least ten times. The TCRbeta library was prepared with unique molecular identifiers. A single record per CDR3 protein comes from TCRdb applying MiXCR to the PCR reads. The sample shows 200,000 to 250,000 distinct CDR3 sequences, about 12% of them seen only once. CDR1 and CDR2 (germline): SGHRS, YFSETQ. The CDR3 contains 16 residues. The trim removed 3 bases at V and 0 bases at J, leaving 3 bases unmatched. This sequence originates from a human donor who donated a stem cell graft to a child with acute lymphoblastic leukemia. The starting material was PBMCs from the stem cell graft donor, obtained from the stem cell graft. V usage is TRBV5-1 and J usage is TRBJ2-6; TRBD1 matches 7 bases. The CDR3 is CASSWDSISGANVLTF. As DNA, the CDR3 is TGCGCCAGCAGCTGGGACAGCATCTCTGGGGCCAACGTCCTGACTTTC.